This TCR beta chain was documented in a study of T-cell reconstitution after alpha-beta-depleted transplantation in children. CDR1 and CDR2 from the germline V gene are MGHRA and YSYEKL. The junction had 7 bases not matched to a gene; V was cut back by 2 bases and J by 10 bases. The CDR3 extends over 16 amino acids. TCRbeta library construction was performed incorporating unique molecular identifiers. TCRdb re-called the PCR reads through MiXCR, storing one row per CDR3 protein. The sample gives hundreds of thousands of distinct CDR3 sequences, 9.9% of which show up once; over 9% is in the top ten. The sequence was collected from a human donor who donated a stem cell graft to a child with SCID. The sequenced sample was PBMCs from the stem cell graft donor, obtained from the stem cell graft. The chain employs TRBV4-1 and TRBJ2-1; 14 positions agree with TRBD2. This chain's CDR3 is CASSQPGTSGGDEQFF. For the CDR3, the DNA is TGCGCCAGCAGCCAACCCGGGACTAGCGGGGGAGACGAGCAGTTCTTC.